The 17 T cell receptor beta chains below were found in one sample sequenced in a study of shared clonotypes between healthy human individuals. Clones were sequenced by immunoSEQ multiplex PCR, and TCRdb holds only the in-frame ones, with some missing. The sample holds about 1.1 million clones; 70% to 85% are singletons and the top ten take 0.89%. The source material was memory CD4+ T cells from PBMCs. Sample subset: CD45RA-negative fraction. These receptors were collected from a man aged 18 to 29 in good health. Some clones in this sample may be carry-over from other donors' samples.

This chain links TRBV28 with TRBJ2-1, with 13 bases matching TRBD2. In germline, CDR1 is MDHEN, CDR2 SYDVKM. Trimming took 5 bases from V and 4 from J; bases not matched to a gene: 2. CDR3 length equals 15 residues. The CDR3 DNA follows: TGTGCCAGCAGTACTAGCGGGAGGGGATACAATGAGCAGTTCTTC. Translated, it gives CASSTSGRGYNEQFF.

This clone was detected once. The CDR3 nucleotides read TGTGCCAGCAGCTCGCCCCGGGACAGACCCTACGAGCAGTACTTC. This translates into CASSSPRDRPYEQYF. The V call is TRBV5-4, the J call TRBJ2-7, with 7 bases fitting TRBD1. Germline V gene data show CDR1 as SGHNT and CDR2 as YYREEE (reference sequence). The CDR3 has 15 amino acids. Germline trimming cut 3 bases from V and 2 bases from J; bases unmatched to any gene: 8.

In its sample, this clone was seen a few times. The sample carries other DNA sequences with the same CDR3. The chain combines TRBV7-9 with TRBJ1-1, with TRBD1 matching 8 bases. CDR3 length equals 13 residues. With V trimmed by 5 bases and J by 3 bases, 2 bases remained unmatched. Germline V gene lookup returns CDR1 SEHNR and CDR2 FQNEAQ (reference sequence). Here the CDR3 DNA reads TGTGCCAGCAGCGGACAGGGAGACACTGAAGCTTTCTTT. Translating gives CASSGQGDTEAFF. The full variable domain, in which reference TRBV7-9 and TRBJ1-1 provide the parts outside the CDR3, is DTGVSQNPRHKITKRGQNVTFRCDPISEHNRLYWYRQTLGQGPEFLTYFQNEAQLEKSRLLSDRFSAERPKGSFSTLEIQRTEQGDSAMYLCASSGQGDTEAFFGQGTRLTVV.

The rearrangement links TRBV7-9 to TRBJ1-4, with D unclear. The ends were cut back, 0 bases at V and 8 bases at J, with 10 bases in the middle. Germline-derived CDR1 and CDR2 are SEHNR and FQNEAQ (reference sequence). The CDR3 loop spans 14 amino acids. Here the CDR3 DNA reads TGTGCCAGCAGCTTAGCCTCCGGAGCGGAAAAACTGTTTTTT. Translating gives CASSLASGAEKLFF.

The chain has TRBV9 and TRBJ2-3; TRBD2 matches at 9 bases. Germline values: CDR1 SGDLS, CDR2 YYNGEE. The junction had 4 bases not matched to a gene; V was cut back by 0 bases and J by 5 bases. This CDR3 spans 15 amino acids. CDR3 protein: CASSVVAGAVDTQYF. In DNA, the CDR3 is TGTGCCAGCAGCGTAGTAGCGGGAGCAGTAGATACGCAGTATTTT.

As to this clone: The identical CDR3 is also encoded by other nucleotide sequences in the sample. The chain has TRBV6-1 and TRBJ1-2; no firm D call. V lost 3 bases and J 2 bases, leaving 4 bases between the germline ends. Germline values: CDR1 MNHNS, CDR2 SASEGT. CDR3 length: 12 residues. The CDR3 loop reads CASSDRNYGYTF. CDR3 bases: TGTGCCAGCAGTGACAGGAACTATGGCTACACCTTC.

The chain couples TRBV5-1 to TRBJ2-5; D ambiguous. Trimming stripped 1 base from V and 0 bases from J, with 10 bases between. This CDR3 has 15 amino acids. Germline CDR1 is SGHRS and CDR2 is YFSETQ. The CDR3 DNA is TGCGCCAGCAGCTTGCCCGACACGTACCAAGAGACCCAGTACTTC. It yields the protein CASSLPDTYQETQYF.

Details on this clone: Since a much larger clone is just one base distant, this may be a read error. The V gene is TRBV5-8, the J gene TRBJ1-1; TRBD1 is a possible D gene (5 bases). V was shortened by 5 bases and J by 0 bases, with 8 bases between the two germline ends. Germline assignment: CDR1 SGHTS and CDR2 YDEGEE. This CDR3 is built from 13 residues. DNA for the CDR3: TGTGCCAGCAGAAAACAGGTGAACACTGAAGCTTTCTTT. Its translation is CASRKQVNTEAFF.

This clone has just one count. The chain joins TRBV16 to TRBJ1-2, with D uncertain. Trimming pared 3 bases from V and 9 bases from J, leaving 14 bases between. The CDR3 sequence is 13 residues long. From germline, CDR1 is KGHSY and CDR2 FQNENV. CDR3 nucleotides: TGTGCCAGCAGCCACCTCCGCATTGAAAGCTACACCTTC. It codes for CASSHLRIESYTF.

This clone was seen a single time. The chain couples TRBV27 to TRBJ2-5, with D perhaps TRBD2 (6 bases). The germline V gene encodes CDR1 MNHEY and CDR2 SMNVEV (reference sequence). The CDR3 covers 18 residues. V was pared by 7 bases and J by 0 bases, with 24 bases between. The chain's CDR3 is CASTPYGRGTRNQETQYF. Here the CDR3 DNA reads TGTGCCAGCACTCCGTACGGTCGGGGGACCCGGAACCAAGAGACCCAGTACTTC.

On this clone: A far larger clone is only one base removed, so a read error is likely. The CDR3 loop reads CASSLDRGDYGYTF. The CDR3 bases are TGTGCCAGCAGCTTGGACAGGGGCGACTATGGCTACACCTTC. The chain uses TRBV5-6 and TRBJ1-2, with 7 bases lining up with TRBD1. J gave up 3 bases and V 0 bases, and 2 bases lay outside the gene matches. The germline V gene has CDR1 SGHDT and CDR2 YYEEEE. This CDR3 has 14 amino acids.

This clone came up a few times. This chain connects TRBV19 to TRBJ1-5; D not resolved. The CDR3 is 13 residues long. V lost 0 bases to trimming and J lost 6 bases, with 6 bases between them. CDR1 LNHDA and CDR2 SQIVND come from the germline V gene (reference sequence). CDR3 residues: CASSIDLGQPQHF. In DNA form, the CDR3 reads TGTGCCAGTAGTATAGATCTCGGTCAGCCCCAGCATTTT.

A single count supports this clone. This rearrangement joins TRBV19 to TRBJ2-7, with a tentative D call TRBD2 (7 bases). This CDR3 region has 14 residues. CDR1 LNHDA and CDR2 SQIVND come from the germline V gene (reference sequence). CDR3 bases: TGTGCTACTGCGAGGGGGGGGAACTCCTACGAGCAGTACTTC. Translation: CATARGGNSYEQYF.

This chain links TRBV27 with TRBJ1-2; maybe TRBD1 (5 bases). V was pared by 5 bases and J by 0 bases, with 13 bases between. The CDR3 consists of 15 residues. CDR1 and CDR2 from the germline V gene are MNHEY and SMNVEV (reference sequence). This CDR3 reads CASSIRRDPNYGYTF. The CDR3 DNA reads TGTGCCAGCAGTATCCGTAGGGACCCTAACTATGGCTACACCTTC.

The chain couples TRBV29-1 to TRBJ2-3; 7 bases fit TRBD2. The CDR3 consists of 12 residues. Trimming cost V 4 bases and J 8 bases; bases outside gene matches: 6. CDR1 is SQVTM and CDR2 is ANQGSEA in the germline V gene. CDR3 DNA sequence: TGCAGCGTTGTGAGCGGGACGGGTACGCAGTATTTT. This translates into CSVVSGTGTQYF.

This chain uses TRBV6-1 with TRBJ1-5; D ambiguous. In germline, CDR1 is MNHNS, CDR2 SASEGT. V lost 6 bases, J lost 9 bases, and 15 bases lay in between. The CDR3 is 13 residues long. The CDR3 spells CASSNLPTMPQHF. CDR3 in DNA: TGTGCCAGCAGCAACCTCCCCACCATGCCCCAGCATTTT.

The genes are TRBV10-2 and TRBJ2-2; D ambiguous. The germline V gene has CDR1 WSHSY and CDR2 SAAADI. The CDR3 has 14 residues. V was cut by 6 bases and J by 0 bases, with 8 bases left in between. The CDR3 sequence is CASSGYPNTGELFF. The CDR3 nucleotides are TGCGCCAGCAGCGGCTACCCGAACACCGGGGAGCTGTTTTTT.